The T cell receptor (beta chain) under discussion was sequenced for a study of cytomegalovirus exposure and HLA in healthy donors. Study-wide findings and caveats: In a later analysis, compared with equally common non-associated chains, HLA-associated beta chains were more expanded. An apparent linkage of common viral pathogens to several of the most significant clusters emerged in a later analysis.

PCR amplification relied on 60 Vbeta primers (plus 13 Jbeta primers). Assay: immunoSEQ multiplex PCR; the TCRdb copy retains only in-frame clones and omits some. Of fewer than 350,000 clones in the sample, around nine tenths were seen once. With respect to this clone: Its cognate antigen is unknown. The junction shows a germline mismatch at one end, possibly a read error.

This CDR3 is 15 amino acids long. CDR1 and CDR2 from the germline V gene are SGHAT and FQNNGV. The sequence came from a woman under 30 in good health and CMV-seronegative. J is TRBJ2-7 and V is TRBV11-2; TRBD1 matches 7 bases. What was sequenced was PBMCs. The DNA for the CDR3 is TGTGCCAGCAGCTTAGTTCGTACAGGGGCGAACGAGCAGTGCTTC. As protein: CASSLVRTGANEQCF.